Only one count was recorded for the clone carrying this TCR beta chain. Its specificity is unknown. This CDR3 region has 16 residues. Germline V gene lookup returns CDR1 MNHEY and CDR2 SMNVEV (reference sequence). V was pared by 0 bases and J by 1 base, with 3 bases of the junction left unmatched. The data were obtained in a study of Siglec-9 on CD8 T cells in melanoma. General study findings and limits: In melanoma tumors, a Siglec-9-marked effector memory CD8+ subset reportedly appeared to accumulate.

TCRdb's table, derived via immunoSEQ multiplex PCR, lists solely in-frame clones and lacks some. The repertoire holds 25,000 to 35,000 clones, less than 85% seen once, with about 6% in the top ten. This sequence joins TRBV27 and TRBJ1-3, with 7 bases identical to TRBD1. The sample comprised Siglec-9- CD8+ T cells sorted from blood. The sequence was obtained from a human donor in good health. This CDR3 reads CASSLSIQGSGNTIYF. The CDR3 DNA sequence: TGTGCCAGCAGTTTATCGATACAGGGGTCTGGAAACACCATATATTTT.